The 20 T cell receptor beta chains reported below all come from one sample, sequenced in a study of T cells in Graves' hyperthyroidism and ophthalmopathy. Amplified TCR beta CDR3 regions came from RNA transcripts. HTBI primers drove first-round RT-PCR of the TCR CDR3. TCRdb reprocessed the multiplex PCR reads with MiXCR, giving one entry per CDR3 protein. The table has 650,000 to 850,000 distinct CDR3 sequences, 18% seen once. Source material: blood. The receptors were gathered from a woman in her 50s with Graves' hyperthyroidism that later progressed to Graves' ophthalmopathy.

This clonotype was recorded many times. The chain couples TRBV20-1 to TRBJ2-7; 7 nucleotides match TRBD2. Losses at the gene ends were 1 base for V and 6 bases for J; bases not matched to a gene: 21. CDR1 and CDR2 from the germline V gene are DFQATT and SNEGSKA (reference sequence). The CDR3 covers 18 residues. The CDR3 coding sequence is TGCAGTGCTAGAGCTGACCGCGGTTGGCGGGGGACTTGGGGCGAGCAGTACTTC. Amino acids: CSARADRGWRGTWGEQYF.

This clonotype was found a few times. The J gene is TRBJ1-2, the V gene TRBV6-1, with 8 bases fitting TRBD1. CDR1 and CDR2 (germline): MNHNS, SASEGT. The CDR3 has 15 residues. J was trimmed by 7 bases and V by 6 bases; bases with no gene match: 13. CDR3 coding DNA: TGTGCCAGCAGGGACAGGGTCACGGTCGGCGGTGGCTACACCTTC. Its translation: CASRDRVTVGGGYTF.

Many counts were recorded for this clonotype. The chain uses TRBV7-2 and TRBJ2-1, with D tentatively TRBD2 (6 bases). The germline V gene has CDR1 SGHTA and CDR2 FQGNSA. V dropped 5 bases and J dropped 6 bases, with 14 bases sitting between them. The CDR3 runs 14 residues. CDR3 in amino acids: CASSPVGGRNEQFF. CDR3 nucleotides: TGTGCCAGCAGCCCGGTCGGGGGACGCAATGAGCAGTTCTTC.

This clonotype came up many times. This chain uses TRBV11-2 with TRBJ1-1; D might be TRBD1 (5 bases). Germline values: CDR1 SGHAT, CDR2 FQNNGV. The CDR3 extends over 15 amino acids. Between the trimmed V and J ends, which lost 4 bases and 2 bases, there was a span of 14 bases. The CDR3 sequence: CASSSHRGVNTEAFF. The CDR3 DNA sequence: TGTGCCAGCAGCTCTCACAGAGGGGTAAACACTGAAGCTTTCTTT.

Worth noting for this clonotype: This may stem from a read error, because a much larger clone lies one nucleotide away. The gene calls are TRBV11-2 and TRBJ1-4; a weak D match, TRBD1 (6 bases). The CDR3 sequence is 15 residues long. Germline V gene sequence: CDR1 SGHAT, CDR2 FQNNGV. The CDR3 DNA is TGTGCCAGCAGCTTAGCTCGGGGGGCGGATGAAGAACTGTTTTTT. Its protein is CASSLARGADEELFF.

This clonotype has a handful of counts. The J gene is TRBJ2-3, the V gene TRBV3-1; TRBD1 agrees at 9 bases. The CDR3 has 14 amino acids. V trimming: 1 base; J trimming: 8 bases; junction bases outside the gene matches: 4. Germline CDR1 and CDR2: LGHDT and YNNKEL (reference sequence). The CDR3 DNA reads TGTGCCAGCAGCCAAGTGACAGGGGGGACTACGCAGTATTTT. Its protein product is CASSQVTGGTTQYF.

This clonotype has more than one count but fewer than ten. The chain couples TRBV27 to TRBJ2-2, with D perhaps matching TRBD2 (6 bases). CDR3 size: 14 residues. V shed 6 bases and J shed 3 bases, with 11 bases lying between them. Germline V lookup: CDR1 MNHEY, CDR2 SMNVEV (reference sequence). The CDR3, as DNA: TGTGCCAGCAGCCGGGGGACGGACACCGGGGAGCTGTTTTTT. This encodes CASSRGTDTGELFF.

The chain uses TRBV9 and TRBJ1-4, with a tentative D call TRBD1 (5 bases). The V end was cut by 1 base, the J end by 16 bases, with 5 bases between. CDR3 length: 9 amino acids. The germline V gene has CDR1 SGDLS and CDR2 YYNGEE. CDR3 in amino acids: CASSVRGFF. CDR3 DNA sequence: TGTGCCAGCAGCGTAAGGGGGTTTTTT.

This clonotype was picked up many times. This chain links TRBV5-1 with TRBJ1-1; D not resolved. V lost 0 bases and J lost 3, with 6 bases in between. Germline lookup yields CDR1 SGHRS and CDR2 YFSETQ. This CDR3 has 13 residues. CDR3 bases: TGCGCCAGCAGCTTGGCGGAGGACACTGAAGCTTTCTTT. This translates into CASSLAEDTEAFF.

This clonotype was seen only a few times. CDR3 residues: CAISEDRNNEQFF. In DNA form, the CDR3 reads TGTGCCATCAGTGAGGACAGAAACAATGAGCAGTTCTTC. The chain uses TRBV10-3 and TRBJ2-1, with a possible D match to TRBD1 (5 bases). V gave up 2 bases and J gave up 5 bases, with 7 bases separating them. The CDR3 length is 13 residues. Looked up from germline, CDR1 is ENHRY and CDR2 is SYGVKD.

This chain joins TRBV10-3 and TRBJ2-5, with 7 bases matching TRBD1. Germline CDR1 and CDR2: ENHRY and SYGVKD. This CDR3 region has 16 residues. Trimming at V came to 5 bases and at J to 4 bases, leaving 13 bases not matched to a gene. CDR3 sequence: CAISTPQGKFRETQYF. DNA for the CDR3: TGTGCCATCAGTACACCACAGGGGAAATTTCGAGAGACCCAGTACTTC.

The chain is built from TRBV6-1 and TRBJ1-6; TRBD1 might be the D (5 bases). The CDR3 consists of 14 residues. Trimming took 11 bases from V and 0 from J, leaving 11 bases between them. Germline CDR1 reads MNHNS; CDR2 reads SASEGT. The CDR3 spells CASNGGSYNSPLHF. The DNA of the CDR3 is TGTGCCTCCAACGGGGGCTCCTATAATTCACCCCTCCACTTT.

The chain couples TRBV11-2 to TRBJ2-7, with 9 bases lining up with TRBD1. CDR3 length: 14 amino acids. CDR1 is SGHAT, CDR2 FQNNGV, per germline. J was trimmed by 7 bases and V by 2 bases; bases with no gene match: 6. CDR3 coding DNA: TGTGCCAGCAGCTTAAGGACAGGGGCAGGAGAGCAGTACTTC. This encodes CASSLRTGAGEQYF.

The gene calls are TRBV10-3 and TRBJ2-1, with 9 bases fitting TRBD2. Germline CDR1 ENHRY, CDR2 SYGVKD. Trimming at V came to 0 bases and at J to 5 bases, leaving 5 bases not matched to a gene. The CDR3 length is 16 residues. The CDR3, as DNA: TGTGCCATCAGTGAGTCTGGCGGGGGGGCCGACAATGAGCAGTTCTTC. It translates to CAISESGGGADNEQFF.

This clonotype was observed at least ten times. The chain employs TRBV6-1 and TRBJ1-1; D not resolved. Trimming pared 8 bases from V and 1 base from J, leaving 17 bases between. This CDR3 has 15 residues. Germline CDR1 and CDR2: MNHNS and SASEGT. Here the CDR3 reads CASGIVGQSNTEAFF. The DNA for the CDR3 is TGTGCCAGCGGGATTGTAGGCCAGTCGAACACTGAAGCTTTCTTT.

There are a few counts of this clonotype. The chain couples TRBV30 to TRBJ1-3; TRBD1 is a possible D gene (6 bases). This CDR3 comprises 15 residues. The germline V and J ends were trimmed by 5 bases and 3 bases, with 17 bases remaining between them. Per germline, CDR1 GTSNPN and CDR2 SVGIG (reference sequence). This CDR3 reads CAWAPIGGGGNTIYF. In nucleotides, the CDR3 is TGTGCCTGGGCCCCTATTGGGGGCGGTGGAAACACCATATATTTT. The variable domain in full, with the rest retrieved from reference TRBV30 and TRBJ1-3, is SQTIHQWPATLVQPVGSPLSLECTVEGTSNPNLYWYRQAAGRGLQLLFYSVGIGQISSEVPQNLSASRPQDRQFILSSKKLLLSDSGFYLCAWAPIGGGGNTIYFGEGSWLTVV.

The chain has TRBV3-1 and TRBJ1-1; TRBD1 might be the D (5 bases). V shed 1 base and J shed 0 bases, with 12 bases lying between them. Germline CDR1 reads LGHDT; CDR2 reads YNNKEL (reference sequence). The CDR3 totals 16 residues. CDR3 in amino acids: CASSQVRGHLNTEAFF. CDR3 DNA sequence: TGTGCCAGCAGCCAAGTCCGAGGACATCTGAACACTGAAGCTTTCTTT.

V and J are TRBV5-1 and TRBJ1-3; D uncertain. Between the trimmed V and J ends, which lost 5 bases and 2 bases, there was a span of 11 bases. This CDR3 is 14 amino acids long. Germline V CDR1 and CDR2: SGHRS, YFSETQ. The CDR3 loop is CASRPGSPGNTIYF. In nucleotides, the CDR3 is TGCGCCAGCAGACCGGGGAGTCCTGGAAACACCATATATTTT.

The chain employs TRBV7-9 and TRBJ2-5, with 8 bases lining up with TRBD1. With 5 bases clipped from V and 4 bases from J, the junction kept 9 bases outside the gene matches. CDR3 length: 15 amino acids. Germline-derived CDR1 and CDR2 are SEHNR and FQNEAQ (reference sequence). DNA of the CDR3: TGTGCCAGCAGCAAAGACAGGGGAGGCTTAGAGACCCAGTACTTC. Protein product: CASSKDRGGLETQYF.

The V call is TRBV5-5, the J call TRBJ1-5; 11 positions match TRBD1. CDR1 and CDR2 from the germline V gene are SGHKS and YYEKEE (reference sequence). This CDR3 is built from 15 residues. The trim removed 0 bases at V and 7 bases at J, leaving 3 bases unmatched. The CDR3 loop is CASSLAGDRGQPQHF. The CDR3 coding sequence is TGTGCCAGCAGCTTGGCAGGGGACAGGGGGCAGCCCCAGCATTTT.